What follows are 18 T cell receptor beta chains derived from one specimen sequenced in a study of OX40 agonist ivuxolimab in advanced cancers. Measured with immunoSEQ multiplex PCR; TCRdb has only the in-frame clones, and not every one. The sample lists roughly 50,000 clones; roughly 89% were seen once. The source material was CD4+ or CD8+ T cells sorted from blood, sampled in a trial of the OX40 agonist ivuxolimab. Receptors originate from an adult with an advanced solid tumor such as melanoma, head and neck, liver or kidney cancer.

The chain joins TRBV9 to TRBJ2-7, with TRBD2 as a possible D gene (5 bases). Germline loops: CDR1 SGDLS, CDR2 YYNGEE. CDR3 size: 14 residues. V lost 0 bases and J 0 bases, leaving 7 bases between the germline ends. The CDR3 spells CASSVDSGSYEQYF. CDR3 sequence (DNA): TGTGCCAGCAGCGTAGACAGCGGCTCCTACGAGCAGTACTTC.

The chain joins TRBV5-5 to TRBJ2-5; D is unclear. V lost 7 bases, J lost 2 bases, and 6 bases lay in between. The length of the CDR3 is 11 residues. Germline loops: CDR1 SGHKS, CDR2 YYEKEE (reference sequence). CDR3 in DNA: TGTGCCAGCTCAGAACAAGAGACCCAGTACTTC. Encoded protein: CASSEQETQYF.

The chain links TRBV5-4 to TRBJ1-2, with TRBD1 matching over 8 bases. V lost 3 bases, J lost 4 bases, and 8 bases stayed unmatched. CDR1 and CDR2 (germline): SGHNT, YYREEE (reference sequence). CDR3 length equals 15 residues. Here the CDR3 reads CASSSPTGDTYGYTF. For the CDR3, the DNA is TGTGCCAGCAGCTCCCCGACAGGGGATACCTATGGCTACACCTTC.

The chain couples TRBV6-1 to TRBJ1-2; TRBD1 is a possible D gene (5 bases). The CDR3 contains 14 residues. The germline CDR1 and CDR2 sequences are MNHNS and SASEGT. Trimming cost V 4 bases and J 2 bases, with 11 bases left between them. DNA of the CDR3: TGTGCCAGCAGTGTCTCCGACAGCAACTATGGCTACACCTTC. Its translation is CASSVSDSNYGYTF.

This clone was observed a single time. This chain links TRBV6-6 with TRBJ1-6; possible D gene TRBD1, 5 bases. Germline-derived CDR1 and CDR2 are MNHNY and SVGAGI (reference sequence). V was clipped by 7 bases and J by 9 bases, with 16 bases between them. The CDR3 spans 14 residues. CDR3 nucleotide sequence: TGTGCCAGCAAATCCGAGACAGAGGCTTCACCCCTCCACTTT. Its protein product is CASKSETEASPLHF.

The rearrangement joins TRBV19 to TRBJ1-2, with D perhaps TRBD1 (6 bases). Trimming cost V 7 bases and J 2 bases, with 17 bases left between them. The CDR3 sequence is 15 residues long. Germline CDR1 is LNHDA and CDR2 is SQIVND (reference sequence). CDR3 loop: CASTSPMDRNYGYTF. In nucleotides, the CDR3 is TGTGCCAGTACAAGCCCCATGGACAGAAACTATGGCTACACCTTC. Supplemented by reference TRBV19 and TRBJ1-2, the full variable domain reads DGGITQSPKYLFRKEGQNVTLSCEQNLNHDAMYWYRQDPGQGLRLIYYSQIVNDFQKGDIAEGYSVSREKKESFPLTVTSAQKNPTAFYLCASTSPMDRNYGYTFGSGTRLTVV.

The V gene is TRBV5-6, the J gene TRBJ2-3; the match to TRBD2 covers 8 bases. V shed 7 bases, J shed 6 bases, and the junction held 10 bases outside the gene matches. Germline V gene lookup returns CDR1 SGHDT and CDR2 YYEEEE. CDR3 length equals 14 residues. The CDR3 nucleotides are TGTGCCAGCCTTAACGGGGGGGCGGGTGATACGCAGTATTTT. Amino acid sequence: CASLNGGAGDTQYF. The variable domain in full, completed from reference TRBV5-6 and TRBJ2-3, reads DAGVTQSPTHLIKTRGQQVTLRCSPKSGHDTVSWYQQALGQGPQFIFQYYEEEERQRGNFPDRFSGHQFPNYSSELNVNALLLGDSALYLCASLNGGAGDTQYFGPGTRLTVL.

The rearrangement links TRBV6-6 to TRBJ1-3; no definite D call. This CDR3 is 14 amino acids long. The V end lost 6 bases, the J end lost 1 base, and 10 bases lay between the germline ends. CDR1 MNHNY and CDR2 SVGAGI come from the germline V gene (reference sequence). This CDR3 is CASRVQSSGNTIYF. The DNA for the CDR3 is TGTGCCAGCAGGGTACAGTCATCTGGAAACACCATATATTTT.

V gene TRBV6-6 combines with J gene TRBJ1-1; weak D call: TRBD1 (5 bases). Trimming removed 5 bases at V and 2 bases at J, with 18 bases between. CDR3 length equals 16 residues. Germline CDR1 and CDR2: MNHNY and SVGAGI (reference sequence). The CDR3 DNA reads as TGTGCCAGCAGTGCTGACAGAGGTCGAGGAAACACTGAAGCTTTCTTT. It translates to CASSADRGRGNTEAFF.

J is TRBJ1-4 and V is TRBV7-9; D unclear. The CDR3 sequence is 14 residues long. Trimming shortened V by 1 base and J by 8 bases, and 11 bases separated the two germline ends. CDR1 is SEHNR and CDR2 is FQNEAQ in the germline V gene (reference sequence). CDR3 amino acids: CASSLEPAGEKLFF. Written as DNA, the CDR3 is TGTGCCAGCAGCTTAGAACCGGCGGGGGAAAAACTGTTTTTT.

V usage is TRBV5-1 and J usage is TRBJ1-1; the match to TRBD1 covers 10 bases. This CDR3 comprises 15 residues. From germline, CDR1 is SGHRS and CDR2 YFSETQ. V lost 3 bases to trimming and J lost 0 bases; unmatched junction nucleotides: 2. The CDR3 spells CASSSGTGVNTEAFF. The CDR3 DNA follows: TGCGCCAGCAGCTCCGGGACAGGGGTGAACACTGAAGCTTTCTTT.

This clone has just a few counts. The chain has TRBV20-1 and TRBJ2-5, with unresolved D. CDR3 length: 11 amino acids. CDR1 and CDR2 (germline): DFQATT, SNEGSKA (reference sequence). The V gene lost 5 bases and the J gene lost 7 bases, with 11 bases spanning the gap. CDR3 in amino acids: CSAPSGGTQYF. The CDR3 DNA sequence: TGCAGTGCTCCCTCCGGCGGGACCCAGTACTTC.

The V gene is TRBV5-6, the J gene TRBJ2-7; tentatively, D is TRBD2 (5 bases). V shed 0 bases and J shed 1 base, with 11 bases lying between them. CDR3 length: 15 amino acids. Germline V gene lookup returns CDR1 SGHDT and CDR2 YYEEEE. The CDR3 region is CASSLAFRRSYEQYF. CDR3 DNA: TGTGCCAGCAGCTTGGCCTTCAGGAGGTCCTACGAGCAGTACTTC.

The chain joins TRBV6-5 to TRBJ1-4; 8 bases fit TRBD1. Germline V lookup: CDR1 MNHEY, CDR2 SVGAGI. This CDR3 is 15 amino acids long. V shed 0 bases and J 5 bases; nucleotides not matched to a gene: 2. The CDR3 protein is CASSYSTGENEKLFF. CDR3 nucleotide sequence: TGTGCCAGCAGTTACTCGACAGGGGAAAATGAAAAACTGTTTTTT.

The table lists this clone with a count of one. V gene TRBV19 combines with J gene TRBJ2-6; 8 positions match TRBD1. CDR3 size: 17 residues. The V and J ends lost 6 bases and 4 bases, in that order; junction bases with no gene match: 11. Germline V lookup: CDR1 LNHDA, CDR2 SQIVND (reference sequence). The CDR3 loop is CASRPRGRTTGANVLTF. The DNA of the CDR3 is TGTGCCAGTAGGCCCAGGGGGCGTACCACCGGGGCCAACGTCCTGACTTTC.

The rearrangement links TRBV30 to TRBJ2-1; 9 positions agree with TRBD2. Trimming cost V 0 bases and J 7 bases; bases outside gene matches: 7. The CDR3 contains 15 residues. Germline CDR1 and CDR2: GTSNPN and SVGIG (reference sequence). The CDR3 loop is CAWSVGSGGSNEQFF. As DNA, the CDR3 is TGTGCCTGGAGTGTAGGTAGCGGGGGATCTAATGAGCAGTTCTTC.

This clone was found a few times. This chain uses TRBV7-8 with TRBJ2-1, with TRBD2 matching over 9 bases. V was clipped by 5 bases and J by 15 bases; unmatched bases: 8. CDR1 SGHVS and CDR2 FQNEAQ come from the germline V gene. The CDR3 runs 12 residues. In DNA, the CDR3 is TGTGCCAGCAGCCCACGTCCGGGACTAGCGTTCTTC. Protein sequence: CASSPRPGLAFF.

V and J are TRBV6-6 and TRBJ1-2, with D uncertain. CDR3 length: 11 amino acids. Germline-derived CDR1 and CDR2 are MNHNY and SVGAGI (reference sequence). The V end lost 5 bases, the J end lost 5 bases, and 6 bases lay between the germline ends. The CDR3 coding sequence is TGTGCCAGCAGTCTCCGATATGGCTACACCTTC. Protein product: CASSLRYGYTF.